What follows is one T cell receptor beta chain and its context. The antigen remains undetermined. TCRdb keeps only in-frame clones here, not all; method: immunoSEQ multiplex PCR. The data hold tens of thousands of clones, with roughly 91% observed a single time. The entry originates in a study of brain T cells in children with intractable seizures. Points from the study as a whole: Pre-surgery blood may have been undersampled, hiding some clones.

Sequencing was limited to surgery cases with top T cell transcript signatures in brain tissue. This CDR3 contains 11 residues. Trimming shortened V by 6 bases and J by 6 bases, and 6 bases separated the two germline ends. Germline V CDR1 and CDR2: MNHEY, SVGAGI. The rearrangement uses TRBV6-5 and TRBJ2-1; D remains ambiguous. The sequence came from a boy in the first two years of life with tuberous sclerosis and intractable seizures. Sequenced here: peripheral blood, sampled at surgery. The CDR3 region has the DNA TGTGCCAGCAGGGTGACCAATGAGCAGTTCTTC. Amino acids: CASRVTNEQFF.